The 5 T cell receptor beta chains given below trace back to one sample, sequenced in a study of T cells in Graves' hyperthyroidism and ophthalmopathy. RNA transcripts served as the template for amplifying TCR beta CDR3 regions. HTBI primers were used for first-round RT-PCR of the TCR CDR3. TCRdb re-analysed the multiplex PCR reads in MiXCR, keeping a single row per CDR3 protein. Altogether under 350,000 distinct CDR3 sequences are present, 20% to 30% being singletons, with the ten largest covering more than 25%. The sample comprised blood. The receptors were gathered from a man aged 35-49 years with Graves' hyperthyroidism that later progressed to Graves' ophthalmopathy.

The chain combines TRBV27 with TRBJ1-1, with D perhaps TRBD1 (6 bases). CDR1 and CDR2 from the germline V gene are MNHEY and SMNVEV (reference sequence). The CDR3 sequence is 15 residues long. V lost 1 base to trimming and J lost 0 bases, with 9 bases between them. CDR3 nucleotide sequence: TGTGCCAGCAGTTTATGGGGGCCGATGAACACTGAAGCTTTCTTT. This codes for CASSLWGPMNTEAFF.

This clonotype has at least ten counts. A junction end diverges from the germline sequence, so it may reflect a read error. V gene TRBV27 combines with J gene TRBJ2-5; perhaps TRBD2 as D (5 bases). The CDR3 is 13 residues long. Germline assignment: CDR1 MNHEY and CDR2 SMNVEV (reference sequence). Written as DNA, the CDR3 is TGTGCCAGCACCGGACGGGGTCAAGAGACCCGGTACTTC. This translates into CASTGRGQETRYF.

The chain links TRBV18 to TRBJ2-2; D perhaps matches TRBD1 (6 bases). This CDR3 is 17 amino acids long. The ends were cut back, 0 bases at V and 6 bases at J, with 17 bases in the middle. The germline gives CDR1 KGHSH, CDR2 LQKENI. The CDR3 sequence is CASSPPQAVGASGELFF. The CDR3 DNA is TGTGCCAGCTCACCACCCCAGGCCGTGGGGGCTTCCGGGGAGCTGTTTTTT. The full variable domain, completed using reference TRBV18 and TRBJ2-2, is NAGVMQNPRHLVRRRGQEARLRCSPMKGHSHVYWYRQLPEEGLKFMVYLQKENIIDESGMPKERFSAEFPKEGPSILRIQQVVRGDSAAYFCASSPPQAVGASGELFFGEGSRLTVL.

This clonotype was seen at least ten times. V and J are TRBV13 and TRBJ2-5, with a tentative D call TRBD1 (6 bases). V shed 5 bases and J shed 5 bases, with 15 bases lying between them. The CDR3 runs to 14 residues. Per the germline V gene, CDR1 is PRHDT and CDR2 is FYEKMQ (reference sequence). This CDR3 reads CASSKRQERETQYF. The CDR3 coding sequence is TGTGCCAGCAGCAAACGACAGGAACGGGAGACCCAGTACTTC.

This clonotype was detected once. The genes are TRBV30 and TRBJ1-1; no reliable D call. The germline V and J ends were trimmed by 1 base and 2 bases, with 8 bases remaining between them. Germline-derived CDR1 and CDR2 are GTSNPN and SVGIG (reference sequence). This CDR3 is built from 13 residues. CDR3 in amino acids: CAWSEQSNTEAFF. The CDR3 DNA is TGTGCCTGGAGTGAGCAGAGCAACACTGAAGCTTTCTTT.